Presented here are 21 T cell receptor beta chains from one specimen sequenced in a study of lymphopenia after photon versus proton radiotherapy (dated by TCRdb to the late 2010s). The method behind the library was the immunoSEQ multiplex PCR assay. TCRdb retrieved this table from immuneACCESS and kept in-frame rearrangements only. Not all clones are present; in checked studies, unresolved V genes account for under half, and no reason is known for the remainder. The sample includes approximately 58,000 clones, with about 83% observed a single time. Roughly 27% of the sample comes from the top ten. Sequencing used peripheral blood, obtained from a patient treated with photon-based radiotherapy. Receptors were obtained from a man aged 45-65 years with gastric cancer.

This chain joins TRBV6-5 and TRBJ2-1; D possibly corresponds to TRBD2 (5 bases). Trimming removed 4 bases from V and 9 bases from J, with 7 bases in between. Per germline, CDR1 MNHEY and CDR2 SVGAGI. CDR3 size: 11 residues. CDR3 coding DNA: TGTGCCAGCAGTTCTAGCATTGAGCAGTTCTTC. Translated, it gives CASSSSIEQFF.

This clone came up a few times. The chain employs TRBV5-1 and TRBJ1-1; D remains unclear. CDR1 is SGHRS and CDR2 is YFSETQ in the germline V gene. This CDR3 has 11 amino acids. V was pared by 2 bases and J by 4 bases, with 3 bases between. CDR3 loop: CASSFGTEAFF. The CDR3 nucleotides read TGCGCCAGCAGCTTCGGCACTGAAGCTTTCTTT.

The gene calls are TRBV28 and TRBJ2-1; 10 nucleotides match TRBD2. Germline V gene lookup returns CDR1 MDHEN and CDR2 SYDVKM. V lost 6 bases, J lost 4 bases, and 3 bases stayed unmatched. The CDR3 is made up of 14 amino acids. CDR3 DNA: TGTGCCAGCAGGATAGCGGGAGGATACAATGAGCAGTTCTTC. Amino acid sequence: CASRIAGGYNEQFF. Together with reference TRBV28 and TRBJ2-1, the CDR3 gives the full variable domain: DVKVTQSSRYLVKRTGEKVFLECVQDMDHENMFWYRQDPGLGLRLIYFSYDVKMKEKGDIPEGYSVSREKKERFSLILESASTNQTSMYLCASRIAGGYNEQFFGPGTRLTVL.

The chain has TRBV6-5 and TRBJ1-6; perhaps TRBD1 as D (5 bases). The ends were cut back, 2 bases at V and 9 bases at J, with 14 bases in the middle. Per germline, CDR1 MNHEY and CDR2 SVGAGI. The CDR3 consists of 15 residues. In DNA, the CDR3 is TGTGCCAGCAGTTACGAGGGGAATCTTGGTTCACCCCTCCACTTT. The encoded protein is CASSYEGNLGSPLHF.

The genes are TRBV27 and TRBJ1-5; 9 bases line up with TRBD1. CDR1 MNHEY and CDR2 SMNVEV come from the germline V gene (reference sequence). The ends lost 6 bases at V and 6 bases at J; junction bases unmatched: 6. CDR3 size: 14 residues. The CDR3 nucleotides are TGTGCCAGCAGACAACAGGGGGCAGGTCAGCCCCAGCATTTT. The encoded protein is CASRQQGAGQPQHF.

The J gene is TRBJ1-1, the V gene TRBV19, with D possibly being TRBD1 (5 bases). CDR3 length: 13 residues. The germline V gene has CDR1 LNHDA and CDR2 SQIVND (reference sequence). The ends were cut back, 7 bases at V and 3 bases at J, with 12 bases in the middle. CDR3 residues: CASMLLGDTEAFF. CDR3 sequence (DNA): TGTGCCAGTATGCTCCTAGGGGACACTGAAGCTTTCTTT.

This chain connects TRBV5-1 to TRBJ2-2, with TRBD1 as a possible D gene (6 bases). CDR3 size: 14 residues. Germline lookup yields CDR1 SGHRS and CDR2 YFSETQ. The V gene lost 4 bases and the J gene lost 3 bases, with 10 bases spanning the gap. This CDR3 reads CASSDRSDTGELFF. As DNA, the CDR3 is TGCGCCAGCAGCGACAGGTCCGACACCGGGGAGCTGTTTTTT.

The chain joins TRBV9 to TRBJ2-1; 10 bases match TRBD2. The ends lost 0 bases at V and 0 bases at J; junction bases unmatched: 3. The CDR3 loop spans 17 amino acids. CDR1 and CDR2 (germline): SGDLS, YYNGEE. This CDR3 reads CASSVGASGSSYNEQFF. CDR3 bases: TGTGCCAGCAGCGTAGGTGCTAGCGGGAGCTCCTACAATGAGCAGTTCTTC.

This sequence joins TRBV2 and TRBJ2-2; D is unclear. Trimming left V 7 bases short and J 3 bases short, with 6 bases between. The CDR3 loop spans 12 amino acids. The germline CDR1 and CDR2 sequences are SNHLY and FYNNEI. The CDR3 loop reads CASKRDTGELFF. For the CDR3, the DNA is TGTGCCAGCAAAAGAGACACCGGGGAGCTGTTTTTT.

The CDR3 DNA reads TGTGCCAGCAGCCCCGGGACTAGCGGGCCGGGGGGCGGATACAATGAGCAGTTCTTC. Protein sequence: CASSPGTSGPGGGYNEQFF. The chain couples TRBV7-9 to TRBJ2-1; 12 bases match TRBD2. This CDR3 is 19 amino acids long. The V gene end was trimmed by 5 bases and the J gene end by 4 bases; junction bases not matched to a gene: 15. The germline V gene has CDR1 SEHNR and CDR2 FQNEAQ (reference sequence). The variable domain in full, completed from reference TRBV7-9 and TRBJ2-1, reads DTGVSQNPRHKITKRGQNVTFRCDPISEHNRLYWYRQTLGQGPEFLTYFQNEAQLEKSRLLSDRFSAERPKGSFSTLEIQRTEQGDSAMYLCASSPGTSGPGGGYNEQFFGPGTRLTVL.

J is TRBJ2-1 and V is TRBV6-5; no firm D call. In germline, CDR1 is MNHEY, CDR2 SVGAGI. This CDR3 is 11 amino acids long. V lost 2 bases and J 8 bases, leaving 4 bases between the germline ends. The CDR3 region has the DNA TGTGCCAGCAGTTACAGCGATGAGCAGTTCTTC. Protein sequence: CASSYSDEQFF.

The genes are TRBV6-6 and TRBJ2-1; no clear D. This CDR3 spans 12 amino acids. The V and J ends lost 11 bases and 0 bases respectively, with 8 bases between them. CDR1 is MNHNY and CDR2 is SVGAGI in the germline V gene (reference sequence). The CDR3 DNA is TGTGCCTCCCAGAGCTCCTACAATGAGCAGTTCTTC. The encoded protein is CASQSSYNEQFF.

The CDR3 bases are TGTGCCAGCAGTCAGAGCCACATCCATGAGCCCCAGCATTTT. This sequence encodes CASSQSHIHEPQHF. The rearrangement links TRBV6-4 to TRBJ1-5; no clear D gene. V was pared by 5 bases and J by 8 bases, with 16 bases between. In germline, CDR1 is MRHNA, CDR2 SNTAGT. The CDR3 is 14 residues long.

V is TRBV25-1 and J is TRBJ2-2, with 9 bases matching TRBD1. V dropped 6 bases and J dropped 5; count of bases not matched to a gene: 1. Per the germline V gene, CDR1 is MGHDK and CDR2 is SYGVNS. The CDR3 runs to 13 residues. CDR3 sequence (DNA): TGTGCCAGCAGAGGACAGGGGACCGGGGAGCTGTTTTTT. This translates into CASRGQGTGELFF. Filled out from reference TRBV25-1 and TRBJ2-2, the complete variable domain reads EADIYQTPRYLVIGTGKKITLECSQTMGHDKMYWYQQDPGMELHLIHYSYGVNSTEKGDLSSESTVSRIRTEHFPLTLESARPSHTSQYLCASRGQGTGELFFGEGSRLTVL.

The chain is built from TRBV7-9 and TRBJ2-3, with D tentatively TRBD1 (5 bases). This CDR3 has 15 residues. V lost 5 bases to trimming and J lost 5 bases, with 17 bases between them. Germline V gene lookup returns CDR1 SEHNR and CDR2 FQNEAQ (reference sequence). This CDR3 is CASSVGSGLGDTQYF. The CDR3 DNA is TGTGCCAGCAGCGTGGGGTCAGGGCTGGGAGATACGCAGTATTTT.

This clone was counted only a few times. The V gene is TRBV6-5, the J gene TRBJ2-7; perhaps D is TRBD1 or TRBD2 (5 bases each). Germline lookup yields CDR1 MNHEY and CDR2 SVGAGI. V was clipped by 0 bases and J by 2 bases, with 14 bases between them. This CDR3 region has 16 residues. Here the CDR3 DNA reads TGTGCCAGCAGTTACTCGAGTGTGGGACGCACCTACGAGCAGTACTTC. Protein product: CASSYSSVGRTYEQYF.

This clone was picked up one time. V is TRBV19 and J is TRBJ2-4; perhaps TRBD1 as D (6 bases). This CDR3 is built from 18 residues. CDR1 is LNHDA and CDR2 is SQIVND in the germline V gene (reference sequence). Trimming took 3 bases from V and 0 from J, leaving 18 bases between them. Written as DNA, the CDR3 is TGTGCCAGTAGTATTAGGACAGCTACCGTTCTAGCCAAAAACATTCAGTACTTC. Its translation is CASSIRTATVLAKNIQYF. The full variable domain, rest sourced from reference TRBV19 and TRBJ2-4, is DGGITQSPKYLFRKEGQNVTLSCEQNLNHDAMYWYRQDPGQGLRLIYYSQIVNDFQKGDIAEGYSVSREKKESFPLTVTSAQKNPTAFYLCASSIRTATVLAKNIQYFGAGTRLSVL.

J is TRBJ1-1 and V is TRBV7-9; 8 positions match TRBD1. CDR1 is SEHNR, CDR2 FQNEAQ, per germline (reference sequence). The V and J ends lost 5 bases and 1 base, in that order; junction bases with no gene match: 9. This CDR3 comprises 16 residues. The CDR3 DNA is TGTGCCAGCAGCCCCCGGACAGGGAGGGGGAACACTGAAGCTTTCTTT. This translates into CASSPRTGRGNTEAFF.

This clone was recorded a few times. This chain uses TRBV4-1 with TRBJ1-2; no clear D gene. The CDR3 is made up of 15 amino acids. In germline, CDR1 is MGHRA, CDR2 YSYEKL. V was shortened by 6 bases and J by 4 bases, with 18 bases between the two germline ends. The CDR3 is CASSDLRLEPYGYTF. In DNA, the CDR3 is TGCGCCAGCAGTGACCTAAGACTCGAACCCTATGGCTACACCTTC.

This clone occurred a few times. CDR3 sequence (DNA): TGTGCCAGTAGTTCCAGACTAGCGGAGGCAAACAATGAGCAGTTCTTC. Protein: CASSSRLAEANNEQFF. V gene TRBV19 combines with J gene TRBJ2-1; 9 nucleotides line up with TRBD2. Trimming removed 5 bases from V and 5 bases from J; junction bases left unmatched: 10. The CDR3 length is 16 residues. CDR1 and CDR2 (germline): LNHDA, SQIVND (reference sequence).

This chain connects TRBV4-2 to TRBJ2-7, with D perhaps TRBD2 (5 bases). Germline CDR1 LGHNA, CDR2 YNFKEQ. V was clipped by 0 bases and J by 2 bases, with 17 bases between them. CDR3 size: 17 residues. The CDR3 DNA is TGTGCCAGCAGCCAAGATCGGAGTGTCGGGATGACCTACGAGCAGTACTTC. Amino acids: CASSQDRSVGMTYEQYF.